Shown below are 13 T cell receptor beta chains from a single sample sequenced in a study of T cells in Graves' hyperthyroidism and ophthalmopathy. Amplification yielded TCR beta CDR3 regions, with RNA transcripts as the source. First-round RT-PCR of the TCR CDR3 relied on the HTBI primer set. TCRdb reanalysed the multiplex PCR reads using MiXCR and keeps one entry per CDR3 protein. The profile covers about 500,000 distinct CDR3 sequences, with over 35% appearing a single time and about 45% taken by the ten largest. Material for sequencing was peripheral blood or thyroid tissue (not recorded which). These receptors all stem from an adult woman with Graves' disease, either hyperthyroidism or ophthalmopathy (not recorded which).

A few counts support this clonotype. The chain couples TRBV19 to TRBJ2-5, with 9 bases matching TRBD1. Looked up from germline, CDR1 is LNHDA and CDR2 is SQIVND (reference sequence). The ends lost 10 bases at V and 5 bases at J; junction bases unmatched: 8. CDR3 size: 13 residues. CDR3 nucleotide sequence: TGTGCCACTACTGGGACAGGGCAGGAGACCCAGTACTTC. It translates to CATTGTGQETQYF.

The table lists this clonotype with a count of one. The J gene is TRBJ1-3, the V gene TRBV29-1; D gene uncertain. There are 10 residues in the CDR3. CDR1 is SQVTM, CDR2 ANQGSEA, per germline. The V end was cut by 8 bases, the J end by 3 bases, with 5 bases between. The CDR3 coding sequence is TGCAGCTTAGATGGAAACACCATATATTTT. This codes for CSLDGNTIYF.

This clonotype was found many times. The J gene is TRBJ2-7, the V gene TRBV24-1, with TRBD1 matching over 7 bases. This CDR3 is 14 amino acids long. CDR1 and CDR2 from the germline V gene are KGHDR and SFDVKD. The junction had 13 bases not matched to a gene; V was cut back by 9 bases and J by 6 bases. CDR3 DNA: TGTGCCACCGGCTCGAGACAGGGTACGGGCGAGCAGTACTTC. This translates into CATGSRQGTGEQYF.

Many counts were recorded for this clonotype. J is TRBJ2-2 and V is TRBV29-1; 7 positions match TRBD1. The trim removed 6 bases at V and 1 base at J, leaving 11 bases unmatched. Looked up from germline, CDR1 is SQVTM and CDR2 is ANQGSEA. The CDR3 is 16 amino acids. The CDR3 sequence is CSVLTGISLNTGELFF. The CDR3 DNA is TGCAGCGTGCTGACAGGGATCTCTTTGAACACCGGGGAGCTGTTTTTT.

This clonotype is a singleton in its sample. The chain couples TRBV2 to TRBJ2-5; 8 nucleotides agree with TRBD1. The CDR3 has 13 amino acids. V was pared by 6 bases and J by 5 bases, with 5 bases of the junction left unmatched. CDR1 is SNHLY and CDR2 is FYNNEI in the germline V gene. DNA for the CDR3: TGTGCCAGCAGAGACCGGGACAGGGAGACCCAGTACTTC. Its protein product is CASRDRDRETQYF.

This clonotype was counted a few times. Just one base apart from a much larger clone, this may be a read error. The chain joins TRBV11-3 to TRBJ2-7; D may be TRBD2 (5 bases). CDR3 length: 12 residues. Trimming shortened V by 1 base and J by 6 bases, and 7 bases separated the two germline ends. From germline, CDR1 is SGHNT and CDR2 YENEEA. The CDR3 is CASSLGAGEQYF. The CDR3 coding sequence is TGTGCCAGCAGCTTAGGGGCGGGCGAGCAGTACTTC.

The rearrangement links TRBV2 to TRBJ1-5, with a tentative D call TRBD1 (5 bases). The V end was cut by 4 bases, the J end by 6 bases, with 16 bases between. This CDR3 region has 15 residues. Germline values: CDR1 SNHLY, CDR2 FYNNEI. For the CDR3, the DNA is TGTGCCAGCAGTGCAGGGTCGGCCGTTTCTCAGCCCCAGCATTTT. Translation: CASSAGSAVSQPQHF.

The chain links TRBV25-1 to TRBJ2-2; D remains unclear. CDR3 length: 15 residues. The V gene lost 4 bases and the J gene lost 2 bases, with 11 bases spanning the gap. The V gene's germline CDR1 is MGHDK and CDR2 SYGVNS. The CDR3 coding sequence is TGTGCCAGCAGTGTAGAGTTGGGAAACACCGGGGAGCTGTTTTTT. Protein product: CASSVELGNTGELFF. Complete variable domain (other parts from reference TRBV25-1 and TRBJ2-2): EADIYQTPRYLVIGTGKKITLECSQTMGHDKMYWYQQDPGMELHLIHYSYGVNSTEKGDLSSESTVSRIRTEHFPLTLESARPSHTSQYLCASSVELGNTGELFFGEGSRLTVL.

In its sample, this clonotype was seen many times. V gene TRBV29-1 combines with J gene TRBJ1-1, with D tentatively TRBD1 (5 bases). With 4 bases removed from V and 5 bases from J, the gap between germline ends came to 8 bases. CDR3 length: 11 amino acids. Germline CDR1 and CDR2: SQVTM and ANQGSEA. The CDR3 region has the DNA TGCAGCGTTGGATCAGGGACTGAAGCTTTCTTT. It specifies CSVGSGTEAFF.

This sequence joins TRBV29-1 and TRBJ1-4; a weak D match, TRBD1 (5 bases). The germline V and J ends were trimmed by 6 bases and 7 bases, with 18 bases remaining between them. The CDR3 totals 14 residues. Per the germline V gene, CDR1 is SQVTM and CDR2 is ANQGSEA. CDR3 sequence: CSVGDGAGSEKLFF. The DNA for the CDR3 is TGCAGCGTGGGTGATGGGGCAGGGAGTGAAAAACTGTTTTTT.

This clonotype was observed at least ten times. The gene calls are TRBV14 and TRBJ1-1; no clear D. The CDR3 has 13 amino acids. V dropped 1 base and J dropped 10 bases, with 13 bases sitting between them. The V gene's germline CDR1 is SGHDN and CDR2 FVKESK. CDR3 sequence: CASSQGATAGAFF. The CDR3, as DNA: TGTGCCAGCAGCCAAGGGGCGACTGCTGGAGCTTTCTTT.

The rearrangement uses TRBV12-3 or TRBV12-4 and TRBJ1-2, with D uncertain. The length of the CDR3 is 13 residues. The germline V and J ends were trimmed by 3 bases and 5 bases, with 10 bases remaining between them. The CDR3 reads CASSLTREYGYTF. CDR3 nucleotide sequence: TGTGCCAGCAGTTTGACCCGGGAATATGGCTACACCTTC.

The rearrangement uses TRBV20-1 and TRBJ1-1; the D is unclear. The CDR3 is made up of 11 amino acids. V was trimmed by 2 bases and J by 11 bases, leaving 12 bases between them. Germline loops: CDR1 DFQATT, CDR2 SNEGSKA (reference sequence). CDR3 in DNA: TGCAGTGCTAGAACCCGTGCGCGCGCTTTCTTT. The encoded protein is CSARTRARAFF.